The 8 T cell receptor beta chains below all came from one sample that was sequenced in a study of blood T cell repertoires in COVID-19. Measured with immunoSEQ multiplex PCR; TCRdb has only the in-frame clones, and not every one. Here the sample spans about 62,000 clones, roughly nine tenths being singletons. The sequenced material came from peripheral blood. These receptors were collected from a woman aged 55 to 70 with COVID-19, enrolled during active disease.

The rearrangement uses TRBV2 and TRBJ1-1, with D unclear. V lost 11 bases, J lost 3 bases, and 10 bases lay in between. There are 11 residues in the CDR3. Looked up from germline, CDR1 is SNHLY and CDR2 is FYNNEI. The CDR3 coding sequence is TGTGCCTCTAGCCGGGACACTGAAGCTTTCTTT. Its translation is CASSRDTEAFF.

The chain carries TRBV28 and TRBJ2-7, with TRBD1 identical over 9 bases. J was trimmed by 2 bases and V by 5 bases; bases with no gene match: 4. This CDR3 region has 14 residues. Looked up from germline, CDR1 is MDHEN and CDR2 is SYDVKM. The CDR3 region has the DNA TGTGCCAGCAGTCTTGGGGACAGGGCCTACGAGCAGTACTTC. It translates to CASSLGDRAYEQYF.

The gene calls are TRBV4-3 and TRBJ1-4; no definite D call. Trimming stripped 4 bases from V and 4 bases from J, with 10 bases between. Germline V gene data show CDR1 as LGHNA and CDR2 as YSLEER. This CDR3 has 14 amino acids. In DNA form, the CDR3 reads TGCGCCAGCAGCCCCCGGGTCCTTAATGAAAAACTGTTTTTT. Translating gives CASSPRVLNEKLFF.

The CDR3 bases are TGTGCCAGCAGCGTAAAGGGGAAGGGCTACGCGAACACCGGGGAGCTGTTTTTT. Translating it yields CASSVKGKGYANTGELFF. The chain combines TRBV9 with TRBJ2-2; perhaps TRBD1 as D (5 bases). Germline V gene lookup returns CDR1 SGDLS and CDR2 YYNGEE. CDR3 length: 18 amino acids. V gave up 1 base and J gave up 0 bases, with 16 bases separating them.

This clone has only one observation. This chain connects TRBV30 to TRBJ1-5, with D possibly TRBD1 on 5 matching bases. Germline V gene sequence: CDR1 GTSNPN, CDR2 SVGIG (reference sequence). This CDR3 is 15 amino acids long. Trimming left V 2 bases short and J 5 bases short, with 16 bases between. CDR3: CAWSSGTYLDQPQHF. The CDR3 DNA follows: TGTGCCTGGAGTTCCGGGACTTATTTGGATCAGCCCCAGCATTTT.

This clone has only a few counts. V and J are TRBV30 and TRBJ2-7, with D possibly being TRBD2 (6 bases). CDR1 is GTSNPN and CDR2 is SVGIG in the germline V gene (reference sequence). V lost 3 bases and J 3 bases, leaving 6 bases between the germline ends. This CDR3 comprises 11 residues. This CDR3 reads CAWSGSYEQYF. CDR3 bases: TGTGCCTGGAGCGGGAGCTACGAGCAGTACTTC.

The gene calls are TRBV7-2 and TRBJ2-1; 12 bases fit TRBD2. The CDR3 spans 15 residues. Germline V gives CDR1 SGHTA, CDR2 FQGNSA. With 5 bases clipped from V and 7 bases from J, the junction kept 6 bases outside the gene matches. The CDR3 DNA follows: TGTGCCAGCAGCCCGGGACTAGCGGGTACAAATGAGCAGTTCTTC. Its protein product is CASSPGLAGTNEQFF.

The chain links TRBV4-1 to TRBJ2-1; perhaps TRBD2 as D (6 bases). Between the trimmed V and J ends, which lost 2 bases and 0 bases, there was a span of 8 bases. The CDR3 runs 15 residues. CDR1 is MGHRA and CDR2 is YSYEKL in the germline V gene. CDR3 in amino acids: CASSQMGGSYNEQFF. In DNA form, the CDR3 reads TGCGCCAGCAGCCAAATGGGGGGCTCCTACAATGAGCAGTTCTTC.